This TCR beta chain was identified in a study of T cell changes during pregnancy in multiple sclerosis. V shed 2 bases, J shed 10 bases, and the junction held 2 bases outside the gene matches. Germline CDR1 is WSHSY and CDR2 is SAAADI. The CDR3 consists of 13 residues. This table comes from immunoSEQ multiplex PCR, and its TCRdb copy is limited to in-frame clones, with some not included. The sample shows some 81,000 clones, 75% to 90% of them seen only once. The TCR was taken from a female donor with multiple sclerosis, enrolled in a pregnancy study. The sequencing here drew on peripheral blood, taken before pregnancy. The chain recombines TRBV10-2 with TRBJ2-4; TRBD1 matches at 10 bases. CDR3 nucleotides: TGCGCCAGCAGTGAGATGGACAGGGGGATTCAGTACTTC. It specifies CASSEMDRGIQYF.